The entry that follows covers one T cell receptor (beta chain) sequence. The entry originates in a study of T cells expressing NK-cell markers. As for the study in general: Sorted CD3+CD56+NKG2C+, CD3+CD56+NKG2C- and CD3+CD56-NKG2C+ T-cell subsets were beta-chain profiled.

TCRdb re-called the 5' RACE reads; one entry per CDR3 protein, DNA not given. The sample shows some 410,000 distinct CDR3 sequences, and roughly 8% sits with its ten largest clones. The specimen was blood T cells: a sorted CD56 or NKG2C T cell subset, CD4+ or CD8+ T cells, or bulk PBMC T cells (not recorded which). This TCR was sampled from a woman between 18 and 70 years old in good health.

The chain's CDR3 is CASSTGQQETQYF. The chain recombines TRBV18 with TRBJ2-5; TCRdb designates TRBD1, a call that cannot be tested without DNA. There are 13 residues in the CDR3. From germline, CDR1 is KGHSH and CDR2 LQKENI.